This TCR beta chain originates from a study of PD-1 blockade in classical Hodgkin lymphoma. Findings and limits, study-wide: According to reports, newly diagnosed patients had lower baseline TCR diversity than healthy donors, and relapsed/refractory patients had lower baseline TCR diversity still. Some patients began nivolumab under 1 year after ASCT. These patients were excluded from later analyses.

Germline V CDR1 and CDR2: SGHTA, FQGNSA. Trimming removed 5 bases from V and 5 bases from J, with 10 bases in between. The CDR3 has 13 amino acids. Exposure to brentuximab vedotin varied, and each patient had relapsed following autologous stem cell transplantation. Classifying best responses yielded complete response, partial response or progressive disease. A note on this clone: Its target is unknown.

The repertoire was sequenced with immunoSEQ multiplex PCR; TCRdb's copy has only in-frame clones and lacks some. The table includes 13,000 to 15,000 clones, around 83% detected once. Sample: peripheral blood mononuclear cells (PBMCs), taken before the second cycle of nivolumab. The chain combines TRBV7-2 with TRBJ1-5; D is perhaps TRBD1 (5 bases). The TCR sequence derives from a human donor with classical Hodgkin lymphoma. In nucleotides, the CDR3 is TGTGCCAGCAGCACCAGGGCTGATCAGCCCCAGCATTTT. Translating it yields CASSTRADQPQHF.